The 12 T cell receptor beta chains in this list originate from one sample, sequenced in a study of vaccination effects on CD4 cells after COVID-19. Clones were read by immunoSEQ multiplex PCR, and TCRdb kept only the in-frame ones, dropping some. The data hold tens of thousands of clones, with 65% to 80% observed a single time. These TCRs are of unknown antigen specificity. Following a 10-day culture, CD4+ T cells were purified. Two-dose vaccination with either BNT162b2 or mRNA-1273 was given to the participants. Sample: CD4+ T cells from PBMCs cultured without peptide, taken after COVID-19 vaccination. These receptors came from a human donor who received a COVID-19 vaccine.

This clone was counted a single time. The chain carries TRBV7-8 and TRBJ2-1, with 9 bases aligning to TRBD1. With 3 bases clipped from V and 9 bases from J, the junction kept 3 bases outside the gene matches. The germline gives CDR1 SGHVS, CDR2 FQNEAQ. The CDR3 is 13 amino acids. CDR3 DNA: TGTGCCAGCAGCTTGGGACAGGGTGCTGAGCAGTTCTTC. It specifies CASSLGQGAEQFF.

The rearrangement links TRBV29-1 to TRBJ2-4; 7 positions agree with TRBD2. The CDR3 runs to 14 residues. The germline CDR1 and CDR2 sequences are SQVTM and ANQGSEA. Germline trimming cut 7 bases from V and 2 bases from J; bases unmatched to any gene: 8. The CDR3 reads CSAQPGGTKNIQYF. CDR3 DNA sequence: TGCAGCGCCCAACCCGGGGGGACCAAAAACATTCAGTACTTC.

Here the CDR3 DNA reads TGTGCCAGCAGCCCCAGGAGGGGGGACCCAGATACGCAGTATTTT. This sequence encodes CASSPRRGDPDTQYF. This chain connects TRBV7-8 to TRBJ2-3; D may match TRBD1 or TRBD2 (6 bases each). Germline values: CDR1 SGHVS, CDR2 FQNEAQ. This CDR3 has 15 amino acids. V dropped 5 bases and J dropped 4 bases, with 16 bases sitting between them.

The rearrangement joins TRBV7-8 to TRBJ1-1; D remains unclear. Trimming cost V 1 base and J 1 base, with 10 bases left between them. CDR3 length equals 15 residues. Per the germline V gene, CDR1 is SGHVS and CDR2 is FQNEAQ. This chain's CDR3 is CASSLVDLANTEAFF. In DNA form, the CDR3 reads TGTGCCAGCAGCTTAGTGGACTTGGCGAACACTGAAGCTTTCTTT.

This clone has just a few counts. V usage is TRBV5-6 and J usage is TRBJ1-1; no definite D call. The CDR3 runs to 12 residues. V gave up 1 base and J gave up 0 bases, with 1 base separating them. CDR1 is SGHDT and CDR2 is YYEEEE in the germline V gene. The CDR3 loop is CASSLLNTEAFF. The CDR3 DNA sequence: TGTGCCAGCAGCTTGTTGAACACTGAAGCTTTCTTT.

This sequence joins TRBV18 and TRBJ2-7; D gene ambiguous. The CDR3 totals 15 residues. Trimming took off 6 bases at V and 0 bases at J, with 15 bases between the two ends. The germline CDR1 and CDR2 sequences are KGHSH and LQKENI. The CDR3 nucleotides read TGTGCCAGCTCCCCGGGCAGCCTAAGCTCCTACGAGCAGTACGTC. This translates into CASSPGSLSSYEQYV.

This clone was observed a single time. The chain links TRBV6-2 or TRBV6-3 to TRBJ1-1; D gene unclear. The CDR3 is 15 amino acids. Germline CDR1 and CDR2: MNHEY and SVGEGT. Deletions cut 2 bases from V and 2 bases from J, with 12 bases between. CDR3 sequence: CASSYPRAENTEAFF. The CDR3 coding sequence is TGTGCCAGCAGTTACCCTCGGGCGGAAAACACTGAAGCTTTCTTT.

CDR3 loop: CASGSVGRTAYGYTF. DNA for the CDR3: TGTGCCAGCGGGTCAGTCGGCCGCACCGCATATGGCTACACCTTC. The V and J genes are TRBV28 and TRBJ1-2; no firm D call. Deletions cut 8 bases from V and 5 bases from J, with 21 bases between. From germline, CDR1 is MDHEN and CDR2 SYDVKM. CDR3 length: 15 amino acids.

V usage is TRBV10-1 and J usage is TRBJ1-1; weak D call: TRBD1 (5 bases). The CDR3 totals 13 residues. Deletions cut 3 bases from V and 3 bases from J, with 8 bases between. The germline CDR1 and CDR2 sequences are WNHNN and SYGVQD (reference sequence). CDR3 residues: CASSEDSHTEAFF. CDR3 DNA sequence: TGCGCCAGCAGTGAAGACAGCCACACTGAAGCTTTCTTT.

The rearrangement joins TRBV7-8 to TRBJ1-1; a possible D gene is TRBD1 (6 bases). Germline loops: CDR1 SGHVS, CDR2 FQNEAQ. The CDR3 is 15 residues long. The ends were cut back, 6 bases at V and 0 bases at J, with 14 bases in the middle. CDR3 sequence: CASRTQQGMNTEAFF. The CDR3 DNA sequence: TGTGCCAGCAGGACACAGCAGGGGATGAACACTGAAGCTTTCTTT.

This clone was recorded once. The chain links TRBV6-6 to TRBJ1-1; D ambiguous. In germline, CDR1 is MNHNY, CDR2 SVGAGI (reference sequence). The length of the CDR3 is 12 residues. Trimming took 6 bases from V and 4 from J, leaving 9 bases between them. The CDR3 DNA sequence: TGTGCCAGCAGAAGAGTAGGCACTGAAGCTTTCTTT. Protein: CASRRVGTEAFF.

The chain uses TRBV10-1 and TRBJ2-5, with TRBD1 matching over 9 bases. The CDR3 is 15 residues long. CDR1 is WNHNN and CDR2 is SYGVQD in the germline V gene (reference sequence). With 3 bases clipped from V and 4 bases from J, the junction kept 6 bases outside the gene matches. CDR3 loop: CASSDTGTGRETQYF. The CDR3 coding sequence is TGCGCCAGCAGTGATACCGGGACAGGGCGAGAGACCCAGTACTTC.